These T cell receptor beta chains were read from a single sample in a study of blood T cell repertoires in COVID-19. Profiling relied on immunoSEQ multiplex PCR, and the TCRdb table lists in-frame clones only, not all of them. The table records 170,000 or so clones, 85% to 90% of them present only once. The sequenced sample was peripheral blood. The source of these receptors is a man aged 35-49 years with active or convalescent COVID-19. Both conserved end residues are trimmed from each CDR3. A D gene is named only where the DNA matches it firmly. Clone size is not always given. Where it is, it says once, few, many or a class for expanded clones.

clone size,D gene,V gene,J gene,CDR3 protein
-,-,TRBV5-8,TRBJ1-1,ASSQGMNTEAF
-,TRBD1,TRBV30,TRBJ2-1,AWRGQGSYNEQF
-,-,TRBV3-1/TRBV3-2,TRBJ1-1,ASSQISGNTEAF
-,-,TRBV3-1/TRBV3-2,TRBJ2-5,ASSQERGRAQETQY
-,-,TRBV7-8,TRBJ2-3,ASSLDFGEDTQY
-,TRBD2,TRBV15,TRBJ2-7,ATSPVGLAAEDYEQY
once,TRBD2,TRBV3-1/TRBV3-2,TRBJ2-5,ASKPAGGHGETQY
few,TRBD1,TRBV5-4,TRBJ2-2,ASSLNRGFPSGELF
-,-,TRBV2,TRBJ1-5,ASSVQGPSNQPQH
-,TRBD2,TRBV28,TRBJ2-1,ASSAPQRGGASEQF
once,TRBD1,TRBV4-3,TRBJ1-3,ASSQTQGARGNTIY
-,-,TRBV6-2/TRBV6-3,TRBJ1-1,ASSLQGPRGGTEAF
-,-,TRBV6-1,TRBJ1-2,ASSEAIGANYGYT
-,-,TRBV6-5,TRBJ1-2,ASREDGYT
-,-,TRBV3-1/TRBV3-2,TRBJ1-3,ASSQETLGGNTIY
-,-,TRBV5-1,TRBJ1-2,ASSLDEGGYGYT
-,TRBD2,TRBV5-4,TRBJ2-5,ASSLAGGQETQY
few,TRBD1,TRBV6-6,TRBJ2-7,ASSYGTGLYEQY
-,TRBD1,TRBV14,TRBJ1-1,ASSRPGQLYTEAF
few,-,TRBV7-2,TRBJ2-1,ASSLEGRGYNEQF
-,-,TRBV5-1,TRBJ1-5,ASSLAGGNNQPQH
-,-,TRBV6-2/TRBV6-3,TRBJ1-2,ASSLDSLYGYT
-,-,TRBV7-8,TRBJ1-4,ASSLERATNEKLF
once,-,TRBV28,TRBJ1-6,ASSSLKGSGSPLH
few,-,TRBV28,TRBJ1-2,ASSDNWGYT
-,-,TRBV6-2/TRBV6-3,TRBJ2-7,ASSPDSSSYEQY